These 24 T cell receptor beta chains were all obtained from the same sample, sequenced in a study of blood T cell repertoires in COVID-19. Profiled with immunoSEQ multiplex PCR; TCRdb holds only in-frame clones, not every one. The data show roughly 190,000 clones, less than 90% seen once. Sequenced sample: peripheral blood. These receptors originate from a woman in her 70s with COVID-19, enrolled during active disease.

V gene TRBV6-4 combines with J gene TRBJ1-1; D is perhaps TRBD1 (5 bases). Germline V lookup: CDR1 MRHNA, CDR2 SNTAGT. Trimming took off 7 bases at V and 2 bases at J, with 17 bases between the two ends. The CDR3 loop spans 15 amino acids. As DNA, the CDR3 is TGTGCCAGCACCCTTGACCCGGGGGGAAACACTGAAGCTTTCTTT. The encoded protein is CASTLDPGGNTEAFF.

The chain links TRBV2 to TRBJ2-7; tentatively, D is TRBD2 (5 bases). The V end was cut by 4 bases, the J end by 1 base, with 11 bases between. Looked up from germline, CDR1 is SNHLY and CDR2 is FYNNEI. This CDR3 has 14 residues. The chain's CDR3 is CASSVAPGSYEQYV. The CDR3 DNA follows: TGTGCCAGCAGTGTGGCCCCGGGGTCCTACGAGCAGTACGTC.

CDR3 in amino acids: CAAGGGNYGYTF. CDR3 bases: TGTGCTGCGGGCGGGGGAAACTATGGCTACACCTTC. The J gene is TRBJ1-2, the V gene TRBV19, with D maybe TRBD1 (5 bases). The CDR3 extends over 12 amino acids. Germline V CDR1 and CDR2: LNHDA, SQIVND (reference sequence).

The CDR3 here is CASSPRQVGNTIYF. The CDR3 DNA is TGTGCCAGCAGCCCCAGACAGGTTGGAAACACCATATATTTT. The chain carries TRBV14 and TRBJ1-3; TRBD1 is a possible D gene (6 bases). Germline CDR1 and CDR2: SGHDN and FVKESK. The ends were cut back, 4 bases at V and 3 bases at J, with 10 bases in the middle. CDR3 length: 14 residues.

With respect to this clone: This CDR3 is also generated by other DNA sequences in the sample. The V call is TRBV9, the J call TRBJ2-2; TRBD2 matches 8 bases. Germline lookup yields CDR1 SGDLS and CDR2 YYNGEE. CDR3 size: 16 residues. The V gene end was trimmed by 1 base and the J gene end by 6 bases; junction bases not matched to a gene: 8. The CDR3 sequence: CASSVRGGGSPGELFF. The CDR3 DNA sequence: TGTGCCAGCAGCGTACGGGGGGGCGGGAGCCCCGGGGAGCTGTTTTTT.

The V and J genes are TRBV15 and TRBJ2-3, with a possible D match to TRBD2 (5 bases). Per germline, CDR1 LNHNV and CDR2 YYDKDF (reference sequence). This CDR3 contains 15 residues. The V end lost 0 bases, the J end lost 0 bases, and 7 bases lay between the germline ends. CDR3 sequence: CATSREGSSTDTQYF. The CDR3 nucleotides read TGTGCCACCAGCAGAGAGGGGAGCAGCACAGATACGCAGTATTTT.

This chain's CDR3 is CASSRQGQIPGNTIYF. The CDR3 bases are TGTGCCAGCAGTCGGCAGGGTCAAATTCCCGGAAACACCATATATTTT. This chain joins TRBV27 and TRBJ1-3; possibly TRBD1 for D (5 bases). The CDR3 length is 16 residues. V shed 5 bases and J shed 4 bases, with 18 bases lying between them. The germline gives CDR1 MNHEY, CDR2 SMNVEV (reference sequence).

The rearrangement links TRBV2 to TRBJ2-2, with D maybe TRBD1 (7 bases). Germline V gene data show CDR1 as SNHLY and CDR2 as FYNNEI. Trimming removed 4 bases at V and 1 base at J, with 13 bases between. The CDR3 sequence is 16 residues long. The CDR3 DNA is TGTGCCAGCAGTGGGGCAGGGGGACTGAACACCGGGGAGCTGTTTTTT. It yields the protein CASSGAGGLNTGELFF.

This chain links TRBV27 with TRBJ2-7; 8 nucleotides line up with TRBD1. V was clipped by 5 bases and J by 3 bases; unmatched bases: 3. Germline CDR1 reads MNHEY; CDR2 reads SMNVEV (reference sequence). The CDR3 has 13 residues. This chain's CDR3 is CASSRTGIYEQYV. Here the CDR3 DNA reads TGTGCCAGCAGTCGGACAGGGATCTACGAGCAGTACGTC.

The rearrangement links TRBV29-1 to TRBJ1-1; D might be TRBD1 (5 bases). V lost 7 bases to trimming and J lost 4 bases, with 13 bases between them. Per germline, CDR1 SQVTM and CDR2 ANQGSEA. This CDR3 is built from 12 residues. The chain's CDR3 is CSGTLGGTEAFF. DNA of the CDR3: TGCAGCGGTACATTGGGGGGCACTGAAGCTTTCTTT.

The rearrangement links TRBV14 to TRBJ1-1; a possible D gene is TRBD1 (5 bases). This CDR3 region has 15 residues. The V gene's germline CDR1 is SGHDN and CDR2 FVKESK. Trimming left V 4 bases short and J 2 bases short, with 14 bases between. Written as DNA, the CDR3 is TGTGCCAGCAGCCGAATTCCGACAGCCAACACTGAAGCTTTCTTT. This sequence encodes CASSRIPTANTEAFF.

The DNA for the CDR3 is TGTGCCAGCAGTTTGACAGAGAATGAGCAGTTCTTC. The encoded protein is CASSLTENEQFF. The J gene is TRBJ2-1, the V gene TRBV6-5; perhaps TRBD1 as D (5 bases). CDR3 length equals 12 residues. Germline V gene data show CDR1 as MNHEY and CDR2 as SVGAGI. V was cut by 4 bases and J by 7 bases, with 8 bases left in between.

The V call is TRBV3-1 (or the pseudogene TRBV3-2), the J call TRBJ1-1; unclear D gene. Trimming shortened V by 3 bases and J by 6 bases, and 11 bases separated the two germline ends. From germline, CDR1 is LGHDT and CDR2 YNNKEL (reference sequence). CDR3 length: 13 residues. CDR3 loop: CASSHRRPPEAFF. The CDR3 coding sequence is TGTGCCAGCAGCCATAGGCGGCCCCCTGAAGCTTTCTTT.

This chain links TRBV6-1 with TRBJ1-4; unclear D gene. CDR3 length equals 14 residues. Between the trimmed V and J ends, which lost 3 bases and 8 bases, there was a span of 13 bases. Germline CDR1 and CDR2: MNHNS and SASEGT. As DNA, the CDR3 is TGTGCCAGCAGTGAGTCGGGTAGTAGCGAAAAACTGTTTTTT. This translates into CASSESGSSEKLFF.

V gene TRBV5-6 combines with J gene TRBJ2-3; no reliable D call. V was clipped by 5 bases and J by 6 bases, with 10 bases between them. The CDR3 sequence is 12 residues long. Germline values: CDR1 SGHDT, CDR2 YYEEEE. As DNA, the CDR3 is TGTGCCAGCAGGTACGCAGCGGATACGCAGTATTTT. Translation gives CASRYAADTQYF.

This chain joins TRBV15 and TRBJ1-3, with D unresolved. Germline V gene data show CDR1 as LNHNV and CDR2 as YYDKDF (reference sequence). This CDR3 has 15 residues. V was clipped by 0 bases and J by 3 bases, with 9 bases between them. CDR3 coding DNA: TGTGCCACCAGCAGAGATATCGGTCGTGGAAACACCATATATTTT. Its translation is CATSRDIGRGNTIYF. Full variable domain (outside the CDR3, taken from reference TRBV15 and TRBJ1-3): DAMVIQNPRYQVTQFGKPVTLSCSQTLNHNVMYWYQQKSSQAPKLLFHYYDKDFNNEADTPDNFQSRRPNTSFCFLDIRSPGLGDTAMYLCATSRDIGRGNTIYFGEGSWLTVV.

The V and J genes are TRBV6-5 and TRBJ2-3, with TRBD1 as a possible D gene (6 bases). V dropped 6 bases and J dropped 2 bases, with 12 bases sitting between them. The CDR3 sequence is 14 residues long. Germline CDR1 and CDR2: MNHEY and SVGAGI. CDR3 DNA: TGTGCCAGCAGCACAGGGATCAACACAGATACGCAGTATTTT. Translated: CASSTGINTDTQYF.

DNA of the CDR3: TGTGCCACCACAAGGGACAGGGGGTACACCGGGGAGCTGTTTTTT. As protein: CATTRDRGYTGELFF. The rearrangement links TRBV15 to TRBJ2-2; TRBD1 aligns across 11 bases. V lost 7 bases and J lost 3; bases outside the gene matches: 4. CDR1 is LNHNV, CDR2 YYDKDF, per germline (reference sequence). The CDR3 is 15 residues long.

The V and J genes are TRBV6-6 and TRBJ2-6; 8 bases are a match to TRBD1. Germline loops: CDR1 MNHNY, CDR2 SVGAGI (reference sequence). Losses at the gene ends were 5 bases for V and 2 bases for J; bases not matched to a gene: 8. The CDR3 contains 17 residues. The CDR3 loop is CASSPGTGWAGANVLTF. The DNA of the CDR3 is TGTGCCAGCAGTCCGGGGACAGGTTGGGCTGGGGCCAACGTCCTGACTTTC.

The chain is built from TRBV3-1 (or the pseudogene TRBV3-2) and TRBJ1-5; no clear D. CDR3 size: 14 residues. With 1 base removed from V and 9 bases from J, the gap between germline ends came to 13 bases. Germline CDR1 and CDR2: LGHDT and YNNKEL (reference sequence). In DNA form, the CDR3 reads TGTGCCAGCAGCCAAGGTGCATATTCAGGGCCCCAGCATTTT. Translated, it gives CASSQGAYSGPQHF.

This clone appeared a few times. J is TRBJ2-7 and V is TRBV5-8; the match to TRBD1 covers 7 bases. The V gene end was trimmed by 3 bases and the J gene end by 1 base; junction bases not matched to a gene: 4. Germline-derived CDR1 and CDR2 are SGHTS and YDEGEE. The CDR3 covers 14 residues. Here the CDR3 DNA reads TGTGCCAGCAGCTCGGGACAGAGTTCCTACGAGCAGTACTTC. This translates into CASSSGQSSYEQYF.

V gene TRBV6-5 combines with J gene TRBJ1-6, with TRBD1 as a possible D gene (5 bases). This CDR3 has 14 residues. Trimming left V 6 bases short and J 8 bases short, with 14 bases between. Germline V gene data show CDR1 as MNHEY and CDR2 as SVGAGI. The CDR3 DNA is TGTGCCAGCAGGGCCCAGGGAAGGGATTCACCCCTCCACTTT. It is translated as CASRAQGRDSPLHF.

This clone was picked up one time. The chain recombines TRBV28 with TRBJ1-5; D ambiguous. The CDR3 loop spans 12 amino acids. Germline-derived CDR1 and CDR2 are MDHEN and SYDVKM. Trimming left V 8 bases short and J 7 bases short, with 12 bases between. CDR3 nucleotide sequence: TGTGCCAGCGAGGAAGAGGGACAGCCCCAGCATTTT. Its translation is CASEEEGQPQHF.

The chain combines TRBV2 with TRBJ2-4, with TRBD2 matching over 9 bases. V shed 8 bases, J shed 0 bases, and the junction held 5 bases outside the gene matches. The CDR3 runs to 15 residues. Germline V gene sequence: CDR1 SNHLY, CDR2 FYNNEI. The CDR3 reads CASRPAGGAKNIQYF. The DNA for the CDR3 is TGTGCCAGCCGACCAGCGGGGGGAGCCAAAAACATTCAGTACTTC.